The rows below give T cell receptor beta chains drawn from one sample of a study of blood T cell repertoires in COVID-19. Sequencing was performed with immunoSEQ multiplex PCR; in TCRdb, only in-frame clones are kept and a portion is missing. The table lists hundreds of thousands of clones, roughly 82% of them singletons. What was sequenced was peripheral blood. All receptors come from a woman between 65 and 79 years old with acute or convalescent COVID-19. Both conserved end residues are part of each CDR3. A D gene is named only where the DNA matches it firmly. Clone size is not always given. Where it is, it says once, few, many or a class for expanded clones.

d_call cdr3_length clone_size j_call v_call cdr3_aa cdr3_nt
TRBD1 16 - TRBJ1-6 TRBV6-6 CASSYRTGGGNSPLHF TGTGCCAGCAGTTACCGGACAGGGGGAGGTAATTCACCCCTCCACTTT
TRBD2 17 - TRBJ2-1 TRBV5-4 CASSSSGRGGSYNEQFF TGTGCCAGCAGCTCTTCCGGGCGGGGGGGCTCCTACAATGAGCAGTTCTTC
- 12 once TRBJ2-7 TRBV3-1/TRBV3-2 CASSQDRSAEYF TGTGCCAGCAGCCAAGACAGATCGGCGGAGTACTTC
TRBD1 13 - TRBJ1-1 TRBV6-5 CASLEGAVGEAFF TGTGCCAGCTTAGAGGGGGCAGTAGGTGAAGCTTTCTTT
- 14 - TRBJ2-7 TRBV19 CASSDQGRGNEQYF TGTGCCAGTAGTGACCAGGGTAGAGGCAACGAGCAGTACTTC
TRBD1 13 - TRBJ2-7 TRBV3-1/TRBV3-2 CASSQGQGAEQYF TGTGCCAGCAGCCAAGGACAGGGGGCCGAGCAGTACTTC
TRBD1 15 - TRBJ1-2 TRBV7-8 CASSLVNRGRDGYTF TGTGCCAGCAGCTTAGTTAACAGGGGGCGAGATGGCTACACCTTC
- 11 - TRBJ1-2 TRBV24-1 CATSGGDGYTF TGTGCCACCTCGGGGGGGGATGGCTACACCTTC
- 15 once TRBJ1-2 TRBV5-1 CASSLMDPGVFGYTF TGCGCCAGCAGCTTAATGGACCCAGGGGTTTTTGGTTACACCTTC
TRBD1 13 - TRBJ1-2 TRBV19 CASSSGQNYGYTF TGTGCCAGTAGTTCGGGACAGAACTATGGCTACACCTTC
- 11 - TRBJ2-7 TRBV20-1 CSSLDSHEQYF TGCAGTAGTCTAGACTCCCACGAGCAGTACTTC
- 12 - TRBJ1-4 TRBV7-9 CASSISDRLLFF TGTGCCAGCAGTATCTCTGACAGGCTACTGTTTTTT
TRBD2 15 - TRBJ2-3 TRBV3-1/TRBV3-2 CASRWTSGGTDTQYF TGTGCCAGCAGATGGACTAGCGGGGGCACAGATACGCAGTATTTT
- 13 many TRBJ1-2 TRBV5-1 CASSAGQPYGYTF TGCGCCAGCAGCGCCGGACAGCCATATGGCTACACCTTC
- 12 - TRBJ1-1 TRBV10-3 CATTGMNTEAFF TGTGCCACAACAGGGATGAACACTGAAGCTTTCTTT
- 19 - TRBJ1-5 TRBV28 CASSFPPLRQSHSNQPQHF TGTGCCAGCAGTTTCCCTCCCCTCAGACAGTCACATAGCAATCAGCCCCAGCATTTT
TRBD1 14 - TRBJ1-2 TRBV6-5 CASRVGGTGVGYTF TGTGCCAGCAGAGTTGGTGGGACAGGGGTTGGCTACACCTTC
TRBD1 17 - TRBJ2-7 TRBV5-3 CARSLGGQKMKPYEQYF TGTGCCAGAAGCTTGGGGGGACAGAAGATGAAACCCTACGAGCAGTACTTC
- 11 - TRBJ1-2 TRBV6-6 CASSPSYGYTF TGTGCCAGCAGTCCTAGCTATGGCTACACCTTC
TRBD1 17 - TRBJ1-1 TRBV9 CASSVGTGIRYGTEAFF TGTGCCAGCAGCGTTGGGACAGGGATTAGATATGGCACTGAAGCTTTCTTT
- 16 - TRBJ1-2 TRBV6-5 CASSYSAGEGDYGYTF TGTGCCAGCAGTTACTCCGCAGGGGAAGGGGACTATGGCTACACCTTC
- 15 - TRBJ2-7 TRBV10-2 CASSVGGAASYEQYF TGCGCCAGCAGTGTGGGGGGGGCCGCTTCGTACGAGCAGTACTTC
TRBD1 16 - TRBJ2-7 TRBV4-1 CASSQGRDRASYEQYF TGCGCCAGCAGCCAAGGCCGGGACAGGGCTTCCTACGAGCAGTACTTC
- 12 - TRBJ1-5 TRBV7-2 CASSLTDQPQHF TGTGCCAGCAGCTTGACAGATCAGCCCCAGCATTTT
TRBD1 15 - TRBJ1-2 TRBV24-1 CATSDSRDSSLGYTF TGTGCCACCAGTGATTCCCGGGACAGTTCTCTCGGCTACACCTTC
- 15 - TRBJ2-1 TRBV6-5 CASSRGSGSYNEQFF TGTGCCAGCAGCCGCGGGTCAGGCTCCTACAATGAGCAGTTCTTC
- 15 - TRBJ1-5 TRBV4-1 CASSRDIDSNQPQHF TGCGCCAGCAGCCGGGACATCGATAGCAATCAGCCCCAGCATTTT
TRBD2 15 few TRBJ2-5 TRBV19 CASSTPGGGRETQYF TGTGCCAGTAGTACGCCTGGGGGGGGGAGAGAGACCCAGTACTTC
- 14 - TRBJ1-6 TRBV10-3 CAISSATFNSPLHF TGTGCCATCAGTTCTGCGACATTCAATTCACCCCTCCACTTT
- 11 - TRBJ1-2 TRBV6-5 CASGLNYGYTF TGTGCCAGCGGCCTTAACTATGGCTACACCTTC
TRBD1 15 - TRBJ1-4 TRBV19 CASSASRGLNEKLFF TGTGCCAGTAGTGCTTCCAGGGGGTTGAATGAAAAACTGTTTTTT
- 16 - TRBJ1-6 TRBV6-2/TRBV6-3 CASSYPQGQRNSPLHF TGTGCCAGCAGTTACCCCCAGGGACAACGAAATTCACCCCTCCACTTT
- 14 - TRBJ1-1 TRBV6-2/TRBV6-3 CASSLERGRTEAFF TGTGCCAGCAGTTTGGAGCGCGGGAGGACTGAAGCTTTCTTT
TRBD1 17 - TRBJ1-5 TRBV2 CASRRDSVTISNQPQHF TGTGCCAGCAGGAGGGACAGCGTCACGATTAGCAATCAGCCCCAGCATTTT
TRBD2 16 - TRBJ2-3 TRBV7-2 CASSLASGVLTDTQYF TGTGCCAGCAGCTTAGCTAGCGGGGTACTCACAGATACGCAGTATTTT
TRBD1 15 - TRBJ2-7 TRBV4-1 CASSQVGQGGAEQYF TGCGCCAGCAGCCAAGTGGGACAGGGGGGCGCCGAGCAGTACTTC
- 16 - TRBJ1-6 TRBV4-2 CASSQGSQGNRSPLHF TGTGCCAGCAGCCAAGGGTCCCAGGGGAATCGGTCACCCCTCCACTTT
TRBD1 14 - TRBJ1-1 TRBV10-1 CASRPGTGNTEAFF TGCGCCAGTAGACCCGGGACAGGGAACACTGAAGCTTTCTTT
TRBD2 16 - TRBJ2-3 TRBV24-1 CATSDFLAGGPDTQYF TGTGCCACCAGTGATTTTCTAGCGGGGGGGCCAGATACGCAGTATTTT
TRBD1 14 - TRBJ1-2 TRBV5-5 CASSQGQTQYGYTF TGTGCCAGCAGCCAGGGACAGACCCAATATGGCTACACCTTC
- 14 - TRBJ2-5 TRBV5-1 CASSPFGERETQYF TGCGCCAGCAGTCCATTTGGGGAGAGAGAGACCCAGTACTTC
- 17 once TRBJ1-3 TRBV19 CASSISSAGDTGNTIYF TGTGCCAGTAGTATATCCTCGGCAGGCGACACTGGAAACACCATATATTTT
TRBD2 16 - TRBJ2-3 TRBV7-2 CASSFRGTSGADTQYF TGTGCCAGCAGCTTCAGAGGGACTAGCGGGGCAGATACGCAGTATTTT
- 15 - TRBJ2-2 TRBV10-1 CASSEQGYGTGELFF TGCGCCAGCAGTGAGCAGGGATACGGCACCGGGGAGCTGTTTTTT
- 12 - TRBJ2-7 TRBV10-1 CASSDSYYEQYF TGCGCCAGCAGTGACTCCTACTACGAGCAGTACTTC